This is a list of T cell receptor beta chains from one sample in a study of blood T cell repertoires in COVID-19. The protocol was immunoSEQ multiplex PCR, while the TCRdb copy is restricted to in-frame clones and leaves out a portion. Of some 240,000 clones in the sample, 65% to 90% are singletons; the top ten hold 1.4%. What was sequenced was peripheral blood. These receptors came from a woman aged 40 to 50 who had recovered from COVID-19. Both conserved end residues are part of each CDR3. A D gene is named only where the DNA matches it firmly. Some rows mark clone size as missing; the rest say once, few, many or name a class of expanded clone.

v_gene,abundance,d_gene,j_gene,CDR3aa,CDR3nt
TRBV7-2,.,.,TRBJ1-2,CATLRGNYGYTF,TGTGCCACACTACGGGGGAACTATGGCTACACCTTC
TRBV27,.,.,TRBJ2-3,CASNERDTQYF,TGTGCCAGCAACGAGAGGGATACGCAGTATTTT
TRBV18,.,TRBD1,TRBJ1-1,CASSPRQGDEAFF,TGTGCCAGCTCACCCAGACAGGGAGATGAAGCTTTCTTT
TRBV6-6,few,TRBD1,TRBJ1-2,CASSYGFGQGAPGYTF,TGTGCCAGCAGTTACGGCTTCGGACAGGGGGCGCCTGGCTACACCTTC
TRBV2,.,.,TRBJ2-2,CASRYSGELFF,TGTGCCAGCAGGTATTCCGGGGAGCTGTTTTTT
TRBV4-3,.,TRBD1,TRBJ2-2,CASSPGQGFAGELFF,TGCGCCAGCAGCCCCGGACAGGGGTTCGCCGGGGAGCTGTTTTTT
TRBV7-2,.,.,TRBJ2-7,CASSLGRSSYEQYF,TGTGCCAGCAGCTTAGGACGGAGCTCCTACGAGCAGTACTTC
TRBV9,.,TRBD1,TRBJ1-1,CASSPTGGFYEAFF,TGTGCCAGCAGCCCTACAGGGGGTTTTTATGAAGCTTTCTTT
TRBV21-1,.,.,TRBJ2-6,CASGGATGANVLTF,TGTGCCAGCGGGGGGGCAACCGGGGCCAACGTCCTGACTTTC
TRBV7-2,.,.,TRBJ1-4,CASRSFSGKLFF,TGTGCCAGCAGATCCTTCTCGGGAAAACTGTTTTTT
TRBV19,.,TRBD1,TRBJ2-2,CASRGQGSGGELFF,TGTGCCAGTAGGGGACAGGGATCGGGCGGGGAGCTGTTTTTT
TRBV19,medium-sized,TRBD1,TRBJ1-1,CASLGQGNTEAFF,TGTGCCAGCTTGGGACAGGGGAACACTGAAGCTTTCTTT
TRBV4-3,.,TRBD1,TRBJ2-7,CASSQDRDSSYEQYF,TGCGCCAGCAGCCAAGATCGGGACAGCTCCTACGAGCAGTACTTC
TRBV30,.,TRBD1,TRBJ2-3,CAWSVQGGGDTQYF,TGTGCCTGGAGTGTACAGGGGGGCGGAGATACGCAGTATTTT
TRBV6-2/TRBV6-3,.,.,TRBJ2-7,CASSYIQFYEQYF,TGTGCCAGCAGTTACATTCAATTCTACGAGCAGTACTTC
TRBV4-3,.,.,TRBJ2-5,CASSRLGLVEETQYF,TGCGCCAGCAGCCGCTTGGGACTGGTGGAGGAGACCCAGTACTTC
TRBV7-3,.,TRBD2,TRBJ2-1,CASSHTGTSGDNEQFF,TGTGCCAGCAGCCACACCGGGACTAGCGGGGACAATGAGCAGTTCTTC
TRBV5-8,.,TRBD1,TRBJ1-1,CASSSRGQGVAFF,TGTGCCAGCAGCTCGAGGGGGCAGGGAGTAGCTTTCTTT
TRBV6-2/TRBV6-3,.,TRBD1,TRBJ1-2,CASSYDGTAYGYTF,TGTGCCAGCAGTTACGATGGGACAGCTTATGGCTACACCTTC
TRBV29-1,.,.,TRBJ1-1,CSVGNRDTEAFF,TGCAGCGTTGGTAACCGCGACACTGAAGCTTTCTTT
TRBV4-2,once,TRBD1,TRBJ1-1,CASSPGTGRRTEAFF,TGTGCCAGCAGCCCCGGGACAGGGCGGCGGACTGAAGCTTTCTTT
TRBV28,.,TRBD1,TRBJ1-4,CASSSPTGQHEKLFF,TGTGCCAGCAGTTCCCCCACGGGACAGCATGAAAAACTGTTTTTT
TRBV7-2,.,.,TRBJ1-2,CASSLEGNYGYTF,TGTGCCAGCAGCTTGGAGGGGAACTATGGCTACACCTTC
TRBV4-1,.,.,TRBJ1-6,CASSQDAGMDSPLHF,TGCGCCAGCAGCCAAGATGCGGGTATGGATTCACCCCTCCACTTT
TRBV5-1,.,TRBD1,TRBJ2-5,CASSLGTGVETQYF,TGCGCCAGCAGTCTGGGGACAGGGGTGGAGACCCAGTACTTC
TRBV9,.,TRBD1,TRBJ2-1,CASSAWDRGNEQFF,TGTGCCAGCAGCGCGTGGGACAGGGGGAATGAGCAGTTCTTC
TRBV5-4,few,TRBD1,TRBJ1-6,CASSSEGTGSLHF,TGTGCCAGCAGCTCTGAGGGGACAGGGTCCCTCCACTTT
TRBV4-3,.,.,TRBJ1-6,CASSQGRTKNSPLHF,TGCGCCAGCAGCCAGGGACGGACTAAAAATTCACCCCTCCACTTT
TRBV18,.,.,TRBJ2-7,CASSPVRESYEQYF,TGTGCCAGCTCACCGGTACGAGAGAGCTACGAGCAGTACTTC
TRBV6-2/TRBV6-3,.,TRBD2,TRBJ2-2,CASSLTSGGRGELFF,TGTGCCAGCAGCCTGACTAGCGGGGGTCGCGGGGAGCTGTTTTTT
TRBV21-1,.,.,TRBJ2-7,CASSKRVDRVQEYF,TGTGCCAGCAGCAAACGGGTTGACAGGGTCCAGGAGTACTTC
TRBV5-1,few,TRBD2,TRBJ2-2,CASRLGGITGELFF,TGCGCCAGCAGGTTGGGAGGGATCACCGGGGAGCTGTTTTTT
TRBV5-1,.,.,TRBJ2-1,CASSEAADNEQFF,TGCGCCAGCAGCGAAGCGGCAGACAATGAGCAGTTCTTC
TRBV2,.,TRBD1,TRBJ2-7,CARATGTGGEQYF,TGTGCCAGAGCGACCGGGACAGGGGGCGAGCAGTACTTC
TRBV28,few,.,TRBJ1-5,CASSLSGAYGNQPQHF,TGTGCCAGCAGTTTATCAGGGGCATATGGCAATCAGCCCCAGCATTTT
TRBV7-9,.,.,TRBJ1-1,CASSSTGLAEAFF,TGTGCCAGCAGCTCCACAGGTTTGGCTGAAGCTTTCTTT
TRBV3-1/TRBV3-2,.,.,TRBJ2-5,CASSPPRGRETQYF,TGTGCCAGCAGCCCACCCAGGGGTCGGGAGACCCAGTACTTC
TRBV7-2,.,.,TRBJ1-2,CASSREQTGYGYTF,TGTGCCAGCAGCCGCGAACAAACAGGCTATGGCTACACCTTC
TRBV6-6,.,.,TRBJ1-4,CASSFSQPPNEKLFF,TGTGCCAGCAGTTTCTCACAGCCCCCTAATGAAAAACTGTTTTTT
TRBV5-1,.,.,TRBJ1-2,CASSPGQGMGGYTF,TGCGCCAGCAGCCCAGGGCAGGGGATGGGTGGCTACACCTTC
TRBV5-6,.,TRBD1,TRBJ1-2,CASSLIGTGGGYTF,TGTGCCAGCAGCTTAATAGGGACAGGGGGCGGCTACACCTTC
TRBV4-2,.,.,TRBJ2-5,CASRRGAGEQETQYF,TGTGCCAGCAGAAGGGGGGCGGGGGAACAAGAGACCCAGTACTTC
TRBV6-5,.,.,TRBJ2-5,CASSYTGDKETQYF,TGTGCCAGCAGTTACACCGGGGACAAAGAGACCCAGTACTTC
TRBV6-2/TRBV6-3,.,TRBD1,TRBJ2-2,CASSRQGASAGELFF,TGTGCCAGCAGCCGACAGGGGGCCTCGGCCGGGGAGCTGTTTTTT
TRBV6-5,few,.,TRBJ2-5,CASSYMARGRETQYF,TGTGCCAGCAGTTACATGGCCAGGGGAAGAGAGACCCAGTACTTC
TRBV10-3,.,TRBD1,TRBJ1-1,CATKDRASNTEAFF,TGTGCCACAAAAGACAGGGCCTCGAACACTGAAGCTTTCTTT
TRBV29-1,.,TRBD1,TRBJ1-4,CSVDPGDRGNEKLFF,TGCAGCGTCGACCCGGGAGACAGGGGTAATGAAAAACTGTTTTTT
TRBV19,.,TRBD1,TRBJ2-2,CASGTAAGELFF,TGTGCCAGCGGGACAGCTGCCGGGGAGCTGTTTTTT
TRBV5-5,.,.,TRBJ2-7,CASSSGAVDYEQYF,TGTGCCAGCAGCTCAGGGGCAGTTGACTACGAGCAGTACTTC
TRBV18,.,TRBD2,TRBJ2-5,CASSPQTSGGAQETQYF,TGTGCCAGCTCACCACAAACTAGCGGGGGGGCACAAGAGACCCAGTACTTC
TRBV7-6,few,.,TRBJ1-5,CASSSSSLRNQPQHF,TGTGCCAGCAGCTCGTCGAGTTTACGGAATCAGCCCCAGCATTTT
TRBV19,.,.,TRBJ2-4,CASSIGRARNIQYF,TGTGCCAGTAGTATAGGCAGGGCCCGAAACATTCAGTACTTC